The clone carrying this TCR beta chain was detected only a few times. Its antigen is still unknown. The data were taken from a study of T cells after yellow fever vaccination. Overall study results and limits: At 95% to 97% for CD4 and almost 90% for CD8, most primary-vaccination clones showed up again after the booster.

The V gene lost 1 base and the J gene lost 3 bases, with 0 bases spanning the gap. Germline values: CDR1 KGHDR, CDR2 SFDVKD. The length of the CDR3 is 11 residues. TCRdb processed the 5' RACE reads anew with MiXCR; each CDR3 protein has one entry. The repertoire holds 120,000 or so distinct CDR3 sequences, with roughly 15% as singletons. The TCR originated in a young man who received the YFV17D yellow fever vaccine. The starting material was CD8+ T cells sorted from PBMCs, obtained 5 days after the yellow fever booster vaccination. The chain couples TRBV24-1 to TRBJ2-7; D is unclear. CDR3 bases: TGTGCCACCAGTGATTTCTACGAGCAGTACTTC. Translation: CATSDFYEQYF.